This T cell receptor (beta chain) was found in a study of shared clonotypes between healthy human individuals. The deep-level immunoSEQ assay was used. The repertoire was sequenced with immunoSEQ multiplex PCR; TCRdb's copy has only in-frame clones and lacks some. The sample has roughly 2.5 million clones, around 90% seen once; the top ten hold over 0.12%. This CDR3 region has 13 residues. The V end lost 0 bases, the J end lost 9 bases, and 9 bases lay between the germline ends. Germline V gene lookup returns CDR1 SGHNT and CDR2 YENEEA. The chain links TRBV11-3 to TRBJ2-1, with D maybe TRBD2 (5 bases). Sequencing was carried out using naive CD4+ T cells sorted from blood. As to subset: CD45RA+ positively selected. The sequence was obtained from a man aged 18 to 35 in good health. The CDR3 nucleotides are TGTGCCAGCAGCTTAGACCGGGGTCCTGAGCAGTTCTTC. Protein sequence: CASSLDRGPEQFF.